This TCR beta chain was profiled in a study of cytomegalovirus exposure and HLA in healthy donors. The primer mix had 60 Vbeta and 13 Jbeta primers. Using immunoSEQ multiplex PCR, the repertoire was profiled, and TCRdb retains in-frame clones only, with some absent. The table records roughly 160,000 clones, roughly 83% of them present only once. This clone was detected only a few times. Its antigen remains unknown. Whole-study results and caveats: The authors considered a cluster of highly shared sequence variants likely to be a sequencing artifact.

The CDR3 has 16 amino acids. In germline, CDR1 is SNHLY, CDR2 FYNNEI. Deletions cut 5 bases from V and 2 bases from J, with 18 bases between. The chain has TRBV2 and TRBJ1-1, with D perhaps matching TRBD1 (6 bases). This TCR was recovered from a boy aged 2 to 10 in good health and CMV-seronegative. Sample: PBMCs. In DNA, the CDR3 is TGTGCCAGCAGTCTTACCGGGACATTTGAAAACACTGAAGCTTTCTTT. Translated: CASSLTGTFENTEAFF. Full variable domain (outside the CDR3, taken from reference TRBV2 and TRBJ1-1): EPEVTQTPSHQVTQMGQEVILRCVPISNHLYFYWYRQILGQKVEFLVSFYNNEISEKSEIFDDQFSVERPDGSNFTLKIRSTKLEDSAMYFCASSLTGTFENTEAFFGQGTRLTVV.